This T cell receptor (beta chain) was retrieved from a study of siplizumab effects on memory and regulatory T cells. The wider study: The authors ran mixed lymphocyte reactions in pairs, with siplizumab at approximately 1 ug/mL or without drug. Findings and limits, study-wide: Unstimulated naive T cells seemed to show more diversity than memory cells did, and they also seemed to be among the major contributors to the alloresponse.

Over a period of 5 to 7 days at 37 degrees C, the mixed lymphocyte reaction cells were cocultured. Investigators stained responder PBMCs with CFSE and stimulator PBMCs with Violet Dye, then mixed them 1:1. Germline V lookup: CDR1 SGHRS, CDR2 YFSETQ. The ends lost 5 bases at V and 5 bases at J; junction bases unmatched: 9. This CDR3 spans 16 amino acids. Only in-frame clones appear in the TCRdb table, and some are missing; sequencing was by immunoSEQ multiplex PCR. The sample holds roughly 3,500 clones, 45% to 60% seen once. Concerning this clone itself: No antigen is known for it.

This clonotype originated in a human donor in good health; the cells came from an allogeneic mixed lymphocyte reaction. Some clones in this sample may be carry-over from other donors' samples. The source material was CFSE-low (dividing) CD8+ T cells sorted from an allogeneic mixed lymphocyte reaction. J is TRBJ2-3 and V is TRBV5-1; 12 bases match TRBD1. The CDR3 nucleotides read TGCGCCAGCAGATTAGAGGGACAGGGGGCAGTAGATACGCAGTATTTT. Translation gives CASRLEGQGAVDTQYF.